The 23 T cell receptor beta chains below all came from one sample that was sequenced in a study of blood T cell repertoires in COVID-19 (dated by TCRdb to between 2020 and 2021). To prepare the library, the immunoSEQ multiplex PCR assay was applied. Sourced from immuneACCESS, this table was stored by TCRdb with only in-frame sequences that have V and J called. A share of the clones is absent; for the studies checked, an unresolved V gene accounts for under half, and the remainder has no known explanation. The sample table holds a few hundred thousand clones, of which roughly 90% were seen once. About 5.9% of the sample is in the top ten clones. The source material was peripheral blood. All receptors come from a man in his 60s with acute or convalescent COVID-19.

For this clone: Mismatch with germline at one junction end may stem from a read error. This chain uses TRBV7-7 with TRBJ2-5; 8 nucleotides line up with TRBD1. Germline lookup yields CDR1 SSHAT and CDR2 FNYEAQ (reference sequence). This CDR3 is built from 16 residues. In nucleotides, the CDR3 is TGTGCTAGCAGCCCCGGGACAGGCTCTAACCAAGAGACCCAGTACTTC. It yields the protein CASSPGTGSNQETQYF.

The chain is built from TRBV5-1 and TRBJ1-1; D remains unclear. Germline V gene sequence: CDR1 SGHRS, CDR2 YFSETQ. The CDR3 has 14 amino acids. V was pared by 0 bases and J by 4 bases, with 10 bases between. The CDR3 nucleotides read TGCGCCAGCAGCTTGGATCCAGCTAGCACTGAAGCTTTCTTT. Translated, it gives CASSLDPASTEAFF. The full variable domain, rest sourced from reference TRBV5-1 and TRBJ1-1, is KAGVTQTPRYLIKTRGQQVTLSCSPISGHRSVSWYQQTPGQGLQFLFEYFSETQRNKGNFPGRFSGRQFSNSRSEMNVSTLELGDSALYLCASSLDPASTEAFFGQGTRLTVV.

As regards this clone: The same CDR3 arises from other DNA sequences in this sample as well. The gene calls are TRBV28 and TRBJ1-5, with 9 nucleotides matching TRBD1. Germline loops: CDR1 MDHEN, CDR2 SYDVKM. The J segment lost 3 bases and the V segment lost 2 bases, leaving 2 bases of the junction unmatched. The length of the CDR3 is 15 residues. CDR3 region: CASSLGTGPNQPQHF. CDR3 bases: TGTGCCAGCAGTTTAGGGACAGGGCCCAATCAGCCCCAGCATTTT. The whole variable domain, filled in from reference TRBV28 and TRBJ1-5, reads DVKVTQSSRYLVKRTGEKVFLECVQDMDHENMFWYRQDPGLGLRLIYFSYDVKMKEKGDIPEGYSVSREKKERFSLILESASTNQTSMYLCASSLGTGPNQPQHFGDGTRLSIL.

This rearrangement joins TRBV7-9 to TRBJ2-7; D perhaps matches TRBD1 (6 bases). With 1 base removed from V and 7 bases from J, the gap between germline ends came to 11 bases. CDR1 is SEHNR and CDR2 is FQNEAQ in the germline V gene (reference sequence). The CDR3 runs to 13 residues. CDR3 sequence (DNA): TGTGCCAGCAGCTTAGAGGTCGGACAGGAGCAGTACTTC. Encoded protein: CASSLEVGQEQYF.

This sequence joins TRBV6-5 and TRBJ2-7; 8 positions match TRBD1. V dropped 8 bases and J dropped 4; count of bases not matched to a gene: 7. CDR1 and CDR2 (germline): MNHEY, SVGAGI. The CDR3 totals 13 residues. CDR3: CASRPTGAYEQYF. CDR3 coding DNA: TGTGCCAGCCGGCCGACAGGGGCATACGAGCAGTACTTC.

The CDR3 DNA reads as TGTGCCAGCAGCTCAATTATTCAGGGCGTCAACTATGGCTACACCTTC. Protein product: CASSSIIQGVNYGYTF. The V and J genes are TRBV11-3 and TRBJ1-2; possibly TRBD1 for D (5 bases). V was shortened by 4 bases and J by 2 bases, with 17 bases between the two germline ends. CDR1 SGHNT and CDR2 YENEEA come from the germline V gene. The CDR3 has 16 amino acids.

The chain joins TRBV7-2 to TRBJ1-2, with a tentative D call TRBD1 (5 bases). Per germline, CDR1 SGHTA and CDR2 FQGNSA. The CDR3 has 15 amino acids. The V and J ends lost 0 bases and 4 bases respectively, with 12 bases between them. The CDR3 coding sequence is TGTGCCAGCAGCTTAGCGGTAGGGGAACGCTATGGCTACACCTTC. It codes for CASSLAVGERYGYTF.

In nucleotides, the CDR3 is TGTGCCAGCAGTTACTCAGTGGGAGGACCCTACAATGAGCAGTTCTTC. Residues: CASSYSVGGPYNEQFF. V gene TRBV6-2 or TRBV6-3 combines with J gene TRBJ2-1, with D perhaps TRBD2 (6 bases). Germline values: CDR1 MNHEY, CDR2 SVGEGT. Trimming took 0 bases from V and 2 from J, leaving 11 bases between them. The CDR3 runs to 16 residues.

This chain connects TRBV5-1 to TRBJ2-7, with 7 positions matching TRBD2. CDR3 length: 15 residues. Germline trimming cut 0 bases from V and 3 bases from J; bases unmatched to any gene: 6. Germline V gives CDR1 SGHRS, CDR2 YFSETQ. CDR3 loop: CASSLAAGIIYEQYF. CDR3 nucleotide sequence: TGCGCCAGCAGCTTGGCAGCGGGAATAATCTACGAGCAGTACTTC.

This clone was recorded a few times. The same CDR3 also results from other DNA sequences found in this sample. The chain uses TRBV4-2 and TRBJ2-1; 7 nucleotides line up with TRBD2. CDR1 LGHNA and CDR2 YNFKEQ come from the germline V gene. CDR3 length: 15 residues. Trimming took 2 bases from V and 3 from J; bases not matched to a gene: 4. In DNA, the CDR3 is TGTGCCAGCAGCCAAAGCCTAGCGGACTACAATGAGCAGTTCTTC. Amino acid sequence: CASSQSLADYNEQFF.

The V and J genes are TRBV2 and TRBJ2-1, with a possible D match to TRBD2 (5 bases). Germline V gene data show CDR1 as SNHLY and CDR2 as FYNNEI. The CDR3 is made up of 14 amino acids. V lost 3 bases, J lost 6 bases, and 12 bases lay in between. The CDR3 DNA reads as TGTGCCAGCAGTGAGGCCATCGGGGTCAATGAGCAGTTCTTC. Translated: CASSEAIGVNEQFF.

This chain uses TRBV5-1 with TRBJ2-7, with 8 bases lining up with TRBD1. V was clipped by 4 bases and J by 2 bases; unmatched bases: 5. Germline V gene data show CDR1 as SGHRS and CDR2 as YFSETQ. The CDR3 length is 14 residues. CDR3 DNA sequence: TGCGCCAGCAGCCCGTCGACAGGGGCCTACGAGCAGTACTTC. Residues: CASSPSTGAYEQYF.

V is TRBV6-2 or TRBV6-3 and J is TRBJ2-2, with 10 bases lining up with TRBD2. Germline V gene sequence: CDR1 MNHEY, CDR2 SVGEGT. This CDR3 is built from 21 residues. Germline trimming cut 0 bases from V and 4 bases from J; bases unmatched to any gene: 17. The CDR3 DNA sequence: TGTGCCAGCAGTTACTCTAAGGCCACGGGGCTAGCGGGAGTCTTCACCGGGGAGCTGTTTTTT. It yields the protein CASSYSKATGLAGVFTGELFF.

This chain links TRBV5-8 with TRBJ1-3, with D unclear. With 0 bases removed from V and 0 bases from J, the gap between germline ends came to 7 bases. The CDR3 is 15 residues long. The V gene's germline CDR1 is SGHTS and CDR2 YDEGEE. CDR3 nucleotide sequence: TGTGCCAGCAGCTTGGAGGAGAGCTCTGGAAACACCATATATTTT. Its translation is CASSLEESSGNTIYF.

V is TRBV19 and J is TRBJ2-7, with D maybe TRBD1 (6 bases). The CDR3 totals 15 residues. Germline V gives CDR1 LNHDA, CDR2 SQIVND (reference sequence). V was clipped by 6 bases and J by 0 bases, with 15 bases between them. The CDR3 DNA reads as TGTGCCAGTAGCCGACGGGACACAAGCTCCTACGAGCAGTACTTC. This encodes CASSRRDTSSYEQYF.

V gene TRBV7-8 combines with J gene TRBJ2-7; 9 bases align to TRBD2. The CDR3 consists of 17 residues. The V and J ends lost 1 base and 0 bases, in that order; junction bases with no gene match: 7. The germline CDR1 and CDR2 sequences are SGHVS and FQNEAQ. The CDR3 DNA is TGTGCCAGCAGCTTAGGGCTAGCGGGACCATTCTCCTACGAGCAGTACTTC. Translating gives CASSLGLAGPFSYEQYF.

As DNA, the CDR3 is TGCGCCAGCAGCCACGCCGTCCGAGGTTATGGCTACACCTTC. Protein: CASSHAVRGYGYTF. The V call is TRBV4-3, the J call TRBJ1-2; D is undetermined. The V and J ends lost 3 bases and 5 bases respectively, with 13 bases between them. The CDR3 is 14 amino acids. Germline lookup yields CDR1 LGHNA and CDR2 YSLEER.

The chain carries TRBV6-2 or TRBV6-3 and TRBJ2-1, with 8 bases matching TRBD1. J lost 7 bases, V lost 6 bases, and 8 bases had no gene match. CDR1 is MNHEY and CDR2 is SVGEGT in the germline V gene. The CDR3 has 14 residues. The CDR3 DNA is TGTGCCAGCAGCCCCGGGACAGGCCTTAATGAGCAGTTCTTC. It codes for CASSPGTGLNEQFF.

This clone was counted once. V is TRBV19 and J is TRBJ2-1; the D gene is possibly TRBD2 (5 bases). The CDR3 length is 14 residues. The germline V and J ends were trimmed by 7 bases and 3 bases, with 13 bases remaining between them. Per the germline V gene, CDR1 is LNHDA and CDR2 is SQIVND (reference sequence). The CDR3 reads CASTSSSLYNEQFF. For the CDR3, the DNA is TGTGCCAGTACCAGCTCTAGCCTCTACAATGAGCAGTTCTTC.

As to this clone: Other DNA variants within this sample encode the same CDR3. This rearrangement joins TRBV19 to TRBJ1-5; D gene ambiguous. V lost 3 bases and J 1 base, leaving 7 bases between the germline ends. CDR3 length: 14 residues. In germline, CDR1 is LNHDA, CDR2 SQIVND (reference sequence). CDR3 sequence reads: CASSIGGSNQPQHF. In DNA, the CDR3 is TGTGCCAGTAGTATCGGCGGAAGCAATCAGCCCCAGCATTTT.

The chain carries TRBV7-2 and TRBJ1-1; the D is unclear. The V and J ends lost 5 bases and 1 base respectively, with 11 bases between them. The CDR3 has 14 residues. CDR1 and CDR2 (germline): SGHTA, FQGNSA. CDR3 region: CASSPKLANTEAFF. In DNA form, the CDR3 reads TGTGCCAGCAGCCCAAAGCTAGCGAACACTGAAGCTTTCTTT.

This clone was found many times. This chain uses TRBV4-1 with TRBJ2-2; D is perhaps TRBD2 (6 bases). The CDR3 is made up of 18 amino acids. Trimming removed 0 bases at V and 1 base at J, with 15 bases between. From germline, CDR1 is MGHRA and CDR2 YSYEKL. The CDR3 DNA reads TGCGCCAGCAGCCAAGAGGCAGGCGGGGTCATGAACACCGGGGAGCTGTTTTTT. Translated: CASSQEAGGVMNTGELFF.

The V gene is TRBV2, the J gene TRBJ2-4; D is uncertain. The germline gives CDR1 SNHLY, CDR2 FYNNEI. CDR3 length: 12 residues. V lost 6 bases, J lost 1 base, and 4 bases lay in between. CDR3 in DNA: TGTGCCAGCAGCTACGCCAAAAACATTCAGTACTTC. It specifies CASSYAKNIQYF.